Listed below are T cell receptor beta chains from one sample, sequenced in a study of T cell responses to AZD1222 COVID-19 vaccine. The repertoire was sequenced with immunoSEQ multiplex PCR; TCRdb's copy has only in-frame clones and lacks some. The sample lists over 150,000 clones, about nine tenths occurring once. This sample comprised peripheral blood, obtained on day 0 of AZD1222 vaccination. All receptors derive from an adult in good health. CDR3s include the opening cysteine and the closing phenylalanine or tryptophan. The D gene is left open where the match is weak. Size tells how often a clone was seen (once, few, many) or the class of an expanded clone, and some rows leave it out.

j_gene: TRBJ1-2
v_gene: TRBV25-1
d_gene: TRBD1
len: 13
abundance: once
CDR3nt: TGTGCCAGCAGAGACAGGGTCCACCGGGGCTACACCTTC
CDR3aa: CASRDRVHRGYTF

j_gene: TRBJ2-7
v_gene: TRBV28
d_gene: -
len: 12
abundance: few
CDR3nt: TGTGCCAGCAACGACGGCACCTACGAGCAGTACTTC
CDR3aa: CASNDGTYEQYF

j_gene: TRBJ1-4
v_gene: TRBV2
d_gene: TRBD1
len: 14
abundance: -
CDR3nt: TGTGCCAGCAGTGAACAGGGGGCGAGGGAAAAACTGTTTTTT
CDR3aa: CASSEQGAREKLFF

j_gene: TRBJ1-2
v_gene: TRBV2
d_gene: TRBD1
len: 15
abundance: -
CDR3nt: TGTGCCAGCAGTTCCGGACAGGGGGGGAGCTATGGCTACACCTTC
CDR3aa: CASSSGQGGSYGYTF

j_gene: TRBJ1-3
v_gene: TRBV9
d_gene: -
len: 15
abundance: -
CDR3nt: TGTGCCAGCAGCGCCGGGGGCTCGTCTGGAAACACCATATATTTT
CDR3aa: CASSAGGSSGNTIYF

j_gene: TRBJ1-6
v_gene: TRBV6-6
d_gene: TRBD1
len: 13
abundance: -
CDR3nt: TGTGCCAGCAGTGGGACAGGGGTCTCACCCCTCCACTTT
CDR3aa: CASSGTGVSPLHF

j_gene: TRBJ1-6
v_gene: TRBV28
d_gene: -
len: 14
abundance: -
CDR3nt: TGTGCCAGCCAGTTGGGGGCGTTTAATTCACCCCTCCACTTT
CDR3aa: CASQLGAFNSPLHF

j_gene: TRBJ2-1
v_gene: TRBV3-1/TRBV3-2
d_gene: -
len: 14
abundance: -
CDR3nt: TGTGCCAGCAGCCTGGACCTATCCTACAATGAGCAGTTCTTC
CDR3aa: CASSLDLSYNEQFF

j_gene: TRBJ1-1
v_gene: TRBV5-5
d_gene: -
len: 15
abundance: -
CDR3nt: TGTGCCAGCAAGGTTGGAGTTCTTATGAACACTGAAGCTTTCTTT
CDR3aa: CASKVGVLMNTEAFF

j_gene: TRBJ2-5
v_gene: TRBV4-3
d_gene: TRBD2
len: 15
abundance: few
CDR3nt: TGCGCCAGCAGCCAAGGGCAGCGGGGGTCAGAGACCCAGTACTTC
CDR3aa: CASSQGQRGSETQYF

j_gene: TRBJ1-5
v_gene: TRBV19
d_gene: -
len: 14
abundance: -
CDR3nt: TGTGCCAGTAGTATCGGCAGGTTTCTTCAGCCCCAGCATTTT
CDR3aa: CASSIGRFLQPQHF

j_gene: TRBJ1-6
v_gene: TRBV28
d_gene: -
len: 14
abundance: -
CDR3nt: TGTGCCAGCGGAGAAGTCCAACCAAATTCACCCCTCCACTTT
CDR3aa: CASGEVQPNSPLHF

j_gene: TRBJ1-1
v_gene: TRBV7-9
d_gene: -
len: 14
abundance: few
CDR3nt: TGTGCCAGCGTCTCCCGGGCCCCGAACACTGAAGCTTTCTTT
CDR3aa: CASVSRAPNTEAFF

j_gene: TRBJ1-6
v_gene: TRBV28
d_gene: TRBD1
len: 16
abundance: few
CDR3nt: TGTGCCAGCAGTTCCTCTGGACAGGGGAGCAGTTCACCCCTCCACTTT
CDR3aa: CASSSSGQGSSSPLHF

j_gene: TRBJ1-1
v_gene: TRBV7-4
d_gene: -
len: 16
abundance: once
CDR3nt: TGTGCCACAGCGATAACCCTTGAGGAGTTGAACACTGAAGCTTTCTTT
CDR3aa: CATAITLEELNTEAFF

j_gene: TRBJ1-1
v_gene: TRBV14
d_gene: TRBD1
len: 14
abundance: -
CDR3nt: TGTGCCAGCAGCCAACAGACAGGGGGCCGGGAAGCTTTCTTT
CDR3aa: CASSQQTGGREAFF

j_gene: TRBJ1-1
v_gene: TRBV19
d_gene: -
len: 16
abundance: -
CDR3nt: TGTGCCAGCCACCCAACGGGGGGGGGAACGAACACTGAAGCTTTCTTT
CDR3aa: CASHPTGGGTNTEAFF

j_gene: TRBJ2-3
v_gene: TRBV18
d_gene: -
len: 13
abundance: -
CDR3nt: TGTGCCAGCTCACCAACTCTGACAGATACGCAGTATTTT
CDR3aa: CASSPTLTDTQYF

j_gene: TRBJ2-7
v_gene: TRBV4-2
d_gene: -
len: 15
abundance: -
CDR3nt: TGTGCCAGCAGCCAAGATAGGGCGGGGGCTTACGAGCAGTACTTC
CDR3aa: CASSQDRAGAYEQYF

j_gene: TRBJ1-3
v_gene: TRBV5-4
d_gene: -
len: 15
abundance: -
CDR3nt: TGTGCCAGCAGACCTCAGGGAGGCTCTGGAAACACCATATATTTT
CDR3aa: CASRPQGGSGNTIYF

j_gene: TRBJ1-5
v_gene: TRBV12-3/TRBV12-4
d_gene: -
len: 13
abundance: -
CDR3nt: TGTGCCAGCAGTTTTGAGGGAGGGCAGCCCCAGCATTTT
CDR3aa: CASSFEGGQPQHF

j_gene: TRBJ1-1
v_gene: TRBV6-1
d_gene: -
len: 19
abundance: -
CDR3nt: TGTGCCAGCAGTGAGGGGACTGACAGGTCAACTGGGGCTAACACTGAAGCTTTCTTT
CDR3aa: CASSEGTDRSTGANTEAFF

j_gene: TRBJ1-2
v_gene: TRBV24-1
d_gene: -
len: 15
abundance: -
CDR3nt: TGTGCCACCAGTGACACCGTATTGGGGAGTGGAGGCTACACCTTC
CDR3aa: CATSDTVLGSGGYTF

j_gene: TRBJ2-5
v_gene: TRBV25-1
d_gene: -
len: 11
abundance: -
CDR3nt: TGTGCCAGCACTCTGGGGGAGACCCAGTACTTC
CDR3aa: CASTLGETQYF

j_gene: TRBJ1-5
v_gene: TRBV7-3
d_gene: -
len: 15
abundance: -
CDR3nt: TGTGCCAGCAGCTTAAGGCTTCAGGAAGATCAGCCCCAGCATTTT
CDR3aa: CASSLRLQEDQPQHF

j_gene: TRBJ1-1
v_gene: TRBV7-9
d_gene: -
len: 15
abundance: -
CDR3nt: TGTGCCAGCAGCTTTGTAGGGAACCCGAACACTGAAGCTTTCTTT
CDR3aa: CASSFVGNPNTEAFF

j_gene: TRBJ1-5
v_gene: TRBV19
d_gene: TRBD1
len: 15
abundance: -
CDR3nt: TGTGCCAGTAGTATCGACAGGGCTAGCAATCAGCCCCAGCATTTT
CDR3aa: CASSIDRASNQPQHF

j_gene: TRBJ1-2
v_gene: TRBV11-2
d_gene: -
len: 13
abundance: few
CDR3nt: TGTGCCAGCAGCCCAGCCCCTAACTATGGCTACACCTTC
CDR3aa: CASSPAPNYGYTF